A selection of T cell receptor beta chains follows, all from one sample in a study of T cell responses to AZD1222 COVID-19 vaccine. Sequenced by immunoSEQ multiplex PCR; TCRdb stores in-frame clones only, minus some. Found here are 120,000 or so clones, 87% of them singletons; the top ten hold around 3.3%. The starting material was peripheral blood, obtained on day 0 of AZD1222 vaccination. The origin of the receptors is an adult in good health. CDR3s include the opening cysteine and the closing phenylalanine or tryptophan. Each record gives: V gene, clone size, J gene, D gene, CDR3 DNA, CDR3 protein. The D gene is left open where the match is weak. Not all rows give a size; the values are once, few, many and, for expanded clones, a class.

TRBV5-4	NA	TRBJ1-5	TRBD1	TGTGCCAGCAGTTTTACAGGGGACAATCAGCCCCAGCATTTT	CASSFTGDNQPQHF
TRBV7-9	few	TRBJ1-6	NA	TGTGCCAGCAGCTTAGCCCGACAGAGCGGATCAAATTCACCCCTCCACTTT	CASSLARQSGSNSPLHF
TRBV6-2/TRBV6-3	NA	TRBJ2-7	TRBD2	TGTGCCAGCAGTTCCGCGGGGGGGGACCCTTCCTACGAGCAGTACTTC	CASSSAGGDPSYEQYF
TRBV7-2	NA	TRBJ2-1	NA	TGTGCCAGCATCAATCTCCTTAAGGGAGTGTACAATGAGCAGTTCTTC	CASINLLKGVYNEQFF
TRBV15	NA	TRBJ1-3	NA	TGTGCCACCAGCAGAGATGGGGCAGGGACCTCTGGAAACACCATATATTTT	CATSRDGAGTSGNTIYF
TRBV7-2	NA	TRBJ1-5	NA	TGTGCCAGCAGCCTATACCACCCAGGGATTGGCAATCAGCCCCAGCATTTT	CASSLYHPGIGNQPQHF
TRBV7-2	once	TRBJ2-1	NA	TGTGCCAGCAGCTTAGGCACGGCAACCTACAATGAGCAGTTCTTC	CASSLGTATYNEQFF
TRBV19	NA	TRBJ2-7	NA	TGTGCCAGTAGTATACAGAAGACAACCTACGAGCAGTACTTC	CASSIQKTTYEQYF
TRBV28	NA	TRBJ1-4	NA	TGTGCCAGCAGTTTAAATAAGTTTGAAAAACTGTTTTTT	CASSLNKFEKLFF
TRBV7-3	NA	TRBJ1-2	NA	TGTGCCAGCAGCCGCGACAGGTCTTCTAACTATGGCTACACCTTC	CASSRDRSSNYGYTF
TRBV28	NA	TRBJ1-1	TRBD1	TGTGCCAGCAGGACAGGGACGGCGACTGAAGCTTTCTTT	CASRTGTATEAFF
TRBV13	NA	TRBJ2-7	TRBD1	TGTGCCAGCAGCCCGGGGACAGGGGGAAGATCCTACGAGCAGTACTTC	CASSPGTGGRSYEQYF
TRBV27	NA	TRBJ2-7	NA	TGTGCCAGCAGTCGCCGTCCGGGGTTCGGGTACGAGCAGTACTTC	CASSRRPGFGYEQYF
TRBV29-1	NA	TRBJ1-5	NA	TGCAGCGTTTCAGATAGCAATCAGCCCCAGCATTTT	CSVSDSNQPQHF
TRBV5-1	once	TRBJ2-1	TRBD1	TGCGCCAGCACAGGGACAGGGTCCTACAATGAGCAGTTCTTC	CASTGTGSYNEQFF
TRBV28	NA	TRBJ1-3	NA	TGTGCCAGCAGTGACCATTTAGGCGCTGGAAACACCATATATTTT	CASSDHLGAGNTIYF
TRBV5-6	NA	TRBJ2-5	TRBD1	TGTGCCAGCAGCTGGGACAGCCAAGAGACCCAGTACTTC	CASSWDSQETQYF
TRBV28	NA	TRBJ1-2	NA	TGTGCCAGCAGTTCCTCCAGCAATCGGTCCTTC	CASSSSSNRSF